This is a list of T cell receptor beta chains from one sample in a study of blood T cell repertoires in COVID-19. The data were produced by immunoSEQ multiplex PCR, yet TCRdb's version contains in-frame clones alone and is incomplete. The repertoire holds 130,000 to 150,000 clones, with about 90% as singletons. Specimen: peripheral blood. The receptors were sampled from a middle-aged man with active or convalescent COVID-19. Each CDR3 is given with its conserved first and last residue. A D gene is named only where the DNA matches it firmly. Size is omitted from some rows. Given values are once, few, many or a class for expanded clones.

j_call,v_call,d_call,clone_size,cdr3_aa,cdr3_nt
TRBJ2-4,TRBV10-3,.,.,CAISERSGKTKNIQYF,TGTGCCATCAGTGAGCGGTCAGGGAAGACCAAAAACATTCAGTACTTC
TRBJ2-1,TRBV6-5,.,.,CASRGMGALWNEQFF,TGTGCCAGCAGGGGGATGGGGGCCCTCTGGAATGAGCAGTTCTTC
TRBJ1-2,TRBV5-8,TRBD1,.,CASSLGQGSYGYTF,TGTGCCAGCAGCTTGGGACAGGGAAGCTATGGCTACACCTTC
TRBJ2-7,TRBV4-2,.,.,CASSPGTGSSYEQYF,TGTGCCAGTTCACCCGGGACCGGGAGCTCCTACGAGCAGTACTTC
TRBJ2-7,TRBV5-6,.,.,CASSLAGKAHEQYF,TGTGCCAGCAGCTTGGCAGGGAAGGCCCACGAGCAGTACTTC
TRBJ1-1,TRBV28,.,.,CASTLLLGDTEAFF,TGTGCCAGCACCCTCCTTCTAGGGGACACTGAAGCTTTCTTT
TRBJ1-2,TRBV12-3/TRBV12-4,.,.,CASTYGNGYTF,TGTGCCAGCACCTACGGGAATGGCTACACCTTC
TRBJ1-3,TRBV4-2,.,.,CASSQESYSSSGNTIYF,TGTGCCAGCAGCCAAGAAAGCTACTCGAGCTCTGGAAACACCATATATTTT
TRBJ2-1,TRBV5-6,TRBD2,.,CASSPPLREGLRNEQFF,TGTGCCAGCAGCCCCCCTTTGCGGGAGGGCCTAAGAAATGAGCAGTTCTTC
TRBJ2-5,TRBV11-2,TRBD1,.,CASSLNPAFDREETQYF,TGTGCCAGCAGCTTAAACCCCGCCTTCGACAGGGAAGAGACCCAGTACTTC
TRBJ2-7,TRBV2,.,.,CASRGDISYEQYF,TGTGCCAGCAGGGGGGACATTTCCTACGAGCAGTACTTC
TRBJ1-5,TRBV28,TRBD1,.,CASRGTGGPGSNQPQHF,TGTGCCAGCAGAGGGACAGGGGGCCCCGGGAGCAATCAGCCCCAGCATTTT
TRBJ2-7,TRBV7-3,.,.,CASSPINSYEQYF,TGTGCCAGCAGTCCTATTAATTCCTACGAGCAGTACTTC
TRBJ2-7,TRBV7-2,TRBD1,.,CASSTRTGHTYEQYF,TGTGCCAGCAGCACCAGGACAGGGCACACCTACGAGCAGTACTTC
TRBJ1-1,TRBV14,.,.,CASSQDSGWRVTEAFF,TGTGCCAGCAGCCAAGACAGCGGGTGGAGGGTGACTGAAGCTTTCTTT
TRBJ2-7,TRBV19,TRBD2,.,CASSIGASGLYEQYF,TGTGCCAGTAGTATCGGGGCTAGCGGTTTGTACGAGCAGTACTTC
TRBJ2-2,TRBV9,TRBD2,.,CASSMGLPNTGELFF,TGTGCCAGCAGCATGGGACTACCGAACACCGGGGAGCTGTTTTTT
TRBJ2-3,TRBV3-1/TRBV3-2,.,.,CASSLGPLETDTQYF,TGTGCCAGCAGCCTCGGACCACTAGAGACAGATACGCAGTATTTT
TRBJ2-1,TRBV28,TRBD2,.,CASIGLAGYNEQFF,TGTGCCAGCATCGGACTAGCGGGATACAATGAGCAGTTCTTC
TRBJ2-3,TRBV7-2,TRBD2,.,CASSTWTSGGRSTDTQYF,TGTGCCAGCAGCACTTGGACTAGCGGGGGGCGAAGCACAGATACGCAGTATTTT
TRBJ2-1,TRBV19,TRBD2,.,CASSPGTSGHSYNEQFF,TGTGCCAGTAGTCCTGGGACTAGCGGGCACTCCTACAATGAGCAGTTCTTC
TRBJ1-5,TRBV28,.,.,CASSPGEGRQPQHF,TGTGCCAGCAGTCCCGGGGAGGGGAGACAGCCCCAGCATTTT
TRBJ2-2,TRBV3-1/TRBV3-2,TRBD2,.,CASSQFTSGHTGELFF,TGTGCCAGCAGCCAATTTACTAGCGGACACACCGGGGAGCTGTTTTTT
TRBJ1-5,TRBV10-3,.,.,CAISVQGNQPQHF,TGTGCCATCAGTGTACAGGGAAATCAGCCCCAGCATTTT
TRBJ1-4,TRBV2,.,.,CASSDRGRGSTNEKLFF,TGTGCCAGCAGTGATAGGGGTAGGGGGTCAACTAATGAAAAACTGTTTTTT
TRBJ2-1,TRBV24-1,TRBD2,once,CATSSLAKQFF,TGTGCCACCAGTTCACTAGCGAAGCAGTTCTTC
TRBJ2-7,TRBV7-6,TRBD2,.,CASSALAGYEQYF,TGTGCCAGCAGCGCACTAGCGGGGTACGAGCAGTACTTC
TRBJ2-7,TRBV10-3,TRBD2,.,CASATTSGVYEQYF,TGTGCCTCCGCCACCACTAGCGGGGTTTACGAGCAGTACTTC
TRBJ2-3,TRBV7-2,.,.,CASSFDRSDTQYF,TGTGCCAGCAGCTTCGACAGGTCAGATACGCAGTATTTT
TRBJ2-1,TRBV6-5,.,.,CASSPRPGTYNEQFF,TGTGCCAGCAGTCCCCGCCCGGGTACCTACAATGAGCAGTTCTTC
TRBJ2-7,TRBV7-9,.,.,CASSHGLATAYEQYF,TGTGCCAGCAGCCATGGGCTAGCGACGGCCTACGAGCAGTACTTC
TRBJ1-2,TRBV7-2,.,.,CASSLASQANYGYTF,TGTGCCAGCAGCTTAGCGAGTCAGGCTAACTATGGCTACACCTTC
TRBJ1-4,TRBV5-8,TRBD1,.,CASSRPGQDNEKLFF,TGTGCCAGCAGCCGGCCGGGACAGGATAATGAAAAACTGTTTTTT
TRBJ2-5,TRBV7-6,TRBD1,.,CASRKGQGGGETQYF,TGTGCCAGCAGAAAGGGACAGGGGGGAGGAGAGACCCAGTACTTC
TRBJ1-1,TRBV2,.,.,CASSWGRAGNTEAFF,TGTGCCAGCAGCTGGGGGAGGGCGGGAAACACTGAAGCTTTCTTT
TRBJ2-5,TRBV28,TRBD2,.,CASRGSGKGGSQYF,TGTGCCAGCCGCGGTAGCGGGAAGGGCGGGTCCCAGTACTTC
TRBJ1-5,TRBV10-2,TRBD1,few,CASRDRVSNQPQHF,TGCGCCAGCAGAGACAGGGTTAGCAATCAGCCCCAGCATTTT
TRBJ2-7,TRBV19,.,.,CASSIATGSDEQYF,TGTGCCAGTAGTATAGCAACAGGGTCCGACGAGCAGTACTTC
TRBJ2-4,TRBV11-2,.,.,CASSRWSRGNENIQYF,TGTGCCAGCAGCCGATGGAGTCGGGGTAACGAAAACATTCAGTACTTC
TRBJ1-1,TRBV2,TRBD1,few,CASSAWTGGGTEAFF,TGTGCCAGCAGCGCCTGGACAGGGGGAGGCACTGAAGCTTTCTTT
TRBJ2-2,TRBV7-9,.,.,CASIPASNTGELFF,TGTGCCAGCATTCCAGCGTCGAACACCGGGGAGCTGTTTTTT
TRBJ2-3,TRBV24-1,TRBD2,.,CATSDSRLAGVTDTQYF,TGTGCCACCAGTGATTCCAGACTAGCGGGAGTCACAGATACGCAGTATTTT
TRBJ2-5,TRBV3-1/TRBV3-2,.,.,CASSQVGRVQETQYF,TGTGCCAGCAGCCAAGTGGGCAGGGTCCAAGAGACCCAGTACTTC
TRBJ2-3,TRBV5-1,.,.,CASSRDLTRRDTQYF,TGCGCCAGCAGCCGGGACTTAACACGTAGGGATACGCAGTATTTT
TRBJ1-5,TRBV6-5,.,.,CASSLGTHSNQPQHF,TGTGCCAGCAGCTTGGGGACACATAGCAATCAGCCCCAGCATTTT
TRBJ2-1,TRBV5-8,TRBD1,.,CASSLELRTGGTNEQFF,TGTGCCAGCAGCTTAGAGCTTCGGACAGGGGGTACCAATGAGCAGTTCTTC
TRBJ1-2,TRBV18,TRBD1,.,CASSQDRDNYGYTF,TGTGCCAGCTCGCAGGACAGGGATAACTATGGCTACACCTTC
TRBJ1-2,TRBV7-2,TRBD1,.,CASSLGDRNYGYTF,TGTGCCAGCAGCTTAGGGGACAGGAACTATGGCTACACCTTC
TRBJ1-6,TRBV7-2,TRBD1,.,CASTFGTVKNSPLHF,TGTGCCAGCACGTTCGGGACAGTTAAAAATTCACCCCTCCACTTT
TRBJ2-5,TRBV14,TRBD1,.,CASSTRDRGLQETQYF,TGTGCCAGCAGCACCCGGGACAGAGGATTACAAGAGACCCAGTACTTC
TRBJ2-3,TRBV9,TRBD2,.,CASSVERERPGPDTQYF,TGTGCCAGCAGCGTAGAGCGGGAGCGCCCGGGCCCAGATACGCAGTATTTT